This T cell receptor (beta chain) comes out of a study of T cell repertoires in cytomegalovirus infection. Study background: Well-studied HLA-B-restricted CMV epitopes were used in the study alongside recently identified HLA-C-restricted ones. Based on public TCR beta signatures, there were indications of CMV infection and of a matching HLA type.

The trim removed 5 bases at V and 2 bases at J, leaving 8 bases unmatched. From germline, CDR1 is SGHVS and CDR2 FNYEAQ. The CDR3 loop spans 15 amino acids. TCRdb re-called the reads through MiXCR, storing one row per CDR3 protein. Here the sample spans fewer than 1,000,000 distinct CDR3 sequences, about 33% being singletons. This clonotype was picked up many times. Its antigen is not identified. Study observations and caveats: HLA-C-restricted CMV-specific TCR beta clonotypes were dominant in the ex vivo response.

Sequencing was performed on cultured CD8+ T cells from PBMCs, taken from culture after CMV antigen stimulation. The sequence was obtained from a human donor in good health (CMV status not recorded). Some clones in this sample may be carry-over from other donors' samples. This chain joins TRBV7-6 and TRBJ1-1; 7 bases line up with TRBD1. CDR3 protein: CASSTSTGLNTEAFF. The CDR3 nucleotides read TGTGCCAGCAGCACATCGACAGGGCTTAACACTGAAGCTTTCTTT.